A selection of T cell receptor beta chains follows, all from one sample in a study of vaccination and CD4 T cells after COVID-19. TCRdb passed the PCR reads through MiXCR, listing each CDR3 protein once. The sample shows about 24,000 distinct CDR3 sequences, 30% of them seen only once. No antigen has been assigned to these receptors. The sequencing used CD4+ T cells from blood, cultured in vitro, collected about 7 months after SARS-CoV-2 vaccination. The receptors were sampled from a human donor who had recovered from COVID-19. Both conserved end residues are part of each CDR3. The D gene is left open where the match is weak. Size tells how often a clone was seen (once, few, many) or the class of an expanded clone, and some rows leave it out.

-,TRBD2,TRBV5-4,TRBJ2-5,CASSSPGGSETQYF,TGTGCCAGCAGCTCCCCGGGGGGTTCGGAGACCCAGTACTTC
-,-,TRBV19,TRBJ1-5,CASSPVTIQPQHF,TGTGCCAGTAGTCCCGTTACTATCCAGCCCCAGCATTTT
-,TRBD1,TRBV6-2/TRBV6-3,TRBJ1-1,CASIPRTGFTNTEAFF,TGTGCCAGCATCCCCAGGACAGGCTTCACGAACACTGAAGCTTTCTTT
-,TRBD1,TRBV2,TRBJ1-5,CASSDAGTAADNQPQHF,TGTGCCAGCAGTGACGCCGGGACAGCCGCTGACAATCAGCCCCAGCATTTT
few,-,TRBV28,TRBJ1-1,CASSAPGSTEAFF,TGTGCCAGCAGTGCCCCCGGAAGTACTGAAGCTTTCTTT
-,-,TRBV7-2,TRBJ2-7,CASSRSQGSTDEQYF,TGTGCCAGCAGCCGGTCGCAGGGTTCGACGGACGAGCAGTACTTC
few,-,TRBV28,TRBJ2-7,CASSTPPGLLALYEQYF,TGTGCCAGCAGTACTCCCCCGGGACTTCTAGCCCTCTACGAGCAGTACTTC
-,TRBD1,TRBV28,TRBJ2-7,CASSLISGTGVGEQYF,TGTGCCAGCAGTTTAATTTCCGGGACAGGGGTCGGCGAGCAGTACTTC
few,TRBD1,TRBV7-7,TRBJ2-5,CAIGGSETQYF,TGTGCTATAGGGGGCAGTGAGACCCAGTACTTC
-,TRBD2,TRBV6-2/TRBV6-3,TRBJ2-3,CASSYSTREVIDTQYF,TGTGCCAGCAGTTACTCGACGCGGGAGGTAATAGATACGCAGTATTTT
few,TRBD2,TRBV20-1,TRBJ2-5,CSARDPSGTETQYF,TGCAGTGCTAGAGACCCTAGCGGGACTGAGACCCAGTACTTC
few,-,TRBV27,TRBJ1-6,CASAYGGINNSPLHF,TGTGCCAGCGCTTACGGTGGGATTAATAATTCACCCCTCCACTTT
few,TRBD1,TRBV19,TRBJ1-5,CASSQQGAVQPQHF,TGTGCCAGTAGTCAACAGGGGGCTGTTCAGCCCCAGCATTTT
few,TRBD1,TRBV28,TRBJ1-5,CASSSQQGKVNQPQHF,TGTGCCAGCAGCTCCCAACAGGGGAAGGTCAATCAGCCCCAGCATTTT
-,-,TRBV20-1,TRBJ2-1,CSARGRLVNEQFF,TGCAGTGCTAGGGGTCGACTAGTCAATGAGCAGTTCTTC
few,TRBD2,TRBV7-2,TRBJ2-1,CASSNSGRASWQFF,TGTGCCAGCAGCAATAGCGGGAGGGCTAGTTGGCAGTTCTTC
-,-,TRBV24-1,TRBJ2-3,CATSDLPGRGPGTDTQYF,TGTGCCACCAGTGATCTACCGGGGAGGGGGCCTGGCACAGATACGCAGTATTTT
few,TRBD2,TRBV20-1,TRBJ2-7,CSARESLAGVEEQYF,TGCAGTGCTAGAGAATCCCTAGCGGGAGTTGAAGAGCAGTACTTC
-,-,TRBV7-9,TRBJ2-2,CASSQGAFPTGELFF,TGTGCCAGCAGCCAGGGTGCCTTTCCAACCGGGGAGCTGTTTTTT
-,-,TRBV19,TRBJ2-1,CASSIGHGNEQFF,TGTGCCAGTAGTATTGGGCATGGTAATGAGCAGTTCTTC
few,-,TRBV7-8,TRBJ2-3,CASSLRLAGQGDTQYF,TGTGCCAGCAGCTTAAGGCTAGCGGGACAGGGGGATACGCAGTATTTT
few,-,TRBV7-2,TRBJ1-1,CASSPRRGRTEAFF,TGTGCCAGCAGCCCCCGACGCGGTAGGACTGAAGCTTTCTTT
-,-,TRBV15,TRBJ2-6,CATSRDLGSSSGANVLTF,TGTGCCACCAGCAGAGATCTGGGCAGCAGCTCTGGGGCCAACGTCCTGACTTTC
-,TRBD1,TRBV20-1,TRBJ2-5,CSALRGQGIETQYF,TGCAGTGCTCTCCGGGGACAGGGGATAGAGACCCAGTACTTC
few,-,TRBV7-8,TRBJ2-7,CASSLAAGTYEQYF,TGTGCCAGCAGCTTAGCGGCGGGTACCTACGAGCAGTACTTC
-,TRBD1,TRBV15,TRBJ1-2,CATSRDIQGARNYGYTF,TGTGCCACCAGCAGAGATATTCAGGGGGCGAGAAACTATGGCTACACCTTC
few,TRBD2,TRBV20-1,TRBJ2-7,CSASGRVRTSVDEQYF,TGCAGTGCTAGCGGGCGAGTACGGACTAGCGTTGACGAGCAGTACTTC
-,-,TRBV19,TRBJ2-4,CASTVGGGQNIQYF,TGTGCCAGTACGGTGGGGGGAGGTCAAAACATTCAGTACTTC
-,TRBD2,TRBV15,TRBJ2-5,CATSTSATSGREETQYF,TGTGCCACCAGCACCTCAGCGACTAGCGGGAGGGAGGAGACCCAGTACTTC
-,-,TRBV7-2,TRBJ2-7,CASSQHSEQYF,TGTGCCAGCAGCCAACACAGCGAGCAGTACTTC